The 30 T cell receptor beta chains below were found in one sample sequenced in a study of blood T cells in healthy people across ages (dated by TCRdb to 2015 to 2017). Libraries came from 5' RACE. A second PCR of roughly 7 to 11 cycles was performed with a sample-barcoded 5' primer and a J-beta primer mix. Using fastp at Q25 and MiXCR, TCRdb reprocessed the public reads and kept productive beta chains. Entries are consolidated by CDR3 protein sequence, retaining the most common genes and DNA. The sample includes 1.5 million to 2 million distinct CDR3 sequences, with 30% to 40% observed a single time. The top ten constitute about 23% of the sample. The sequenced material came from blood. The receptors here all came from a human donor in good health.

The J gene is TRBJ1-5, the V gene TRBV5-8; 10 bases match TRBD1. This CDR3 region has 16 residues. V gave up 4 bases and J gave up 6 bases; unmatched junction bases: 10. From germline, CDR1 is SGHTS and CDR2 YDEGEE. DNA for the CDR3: TGTGCCAGCAGCCCGACAGGGGGCTGGGTTGTTCAGCCCCAGCATTTT. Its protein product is CASSPTGGWVVQPQHF.

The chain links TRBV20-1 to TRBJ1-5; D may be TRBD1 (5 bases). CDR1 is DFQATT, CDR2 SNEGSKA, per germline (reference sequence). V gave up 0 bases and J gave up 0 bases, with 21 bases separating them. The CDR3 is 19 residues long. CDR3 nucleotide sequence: TGCAGTGCTAGAGATCCGGGACGTCAGCTCGGATATAGCAATCAGCCCCAGCATTTT. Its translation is CSARDPGRQLGYSNQPQHF.

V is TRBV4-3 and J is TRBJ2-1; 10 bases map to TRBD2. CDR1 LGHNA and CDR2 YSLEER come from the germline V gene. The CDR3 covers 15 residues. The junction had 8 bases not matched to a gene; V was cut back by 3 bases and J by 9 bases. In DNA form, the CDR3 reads TGCGCCAGCAGCCAGGCTAGCGGGGGCTGGGGTGAGCAGTTCTTC. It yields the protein CASSQASGGWGEQFF.

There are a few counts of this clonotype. CDR3 DNA: TGTGCCAGCAGCCAAGGGGCTCTAGATACGCAGTATTTT. It codes for CASSQGALDTQYF. V usage is TRBV4-2 and J usage is TRBJ2-3; unclear D gene. CDR1 and CDR2 (germline): LGHNA, YNFKEQ. The length of the CDR3 is 13 residues. V gave up 1 base and J gave up 5 bases, with 7 bases separating them.

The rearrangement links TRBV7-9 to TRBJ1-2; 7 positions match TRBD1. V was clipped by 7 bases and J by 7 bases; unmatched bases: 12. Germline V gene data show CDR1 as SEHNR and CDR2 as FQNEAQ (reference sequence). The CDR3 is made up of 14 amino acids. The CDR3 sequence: CASTLTGEVGGYTF. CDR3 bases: TGTGCCAGCACCCTTACAGGGGAGGTTGGTGGCTACACCTTC.

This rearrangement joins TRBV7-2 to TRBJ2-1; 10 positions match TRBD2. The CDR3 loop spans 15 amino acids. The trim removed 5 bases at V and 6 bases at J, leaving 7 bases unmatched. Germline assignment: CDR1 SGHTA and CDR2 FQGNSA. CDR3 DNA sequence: TGTGCCAGCAGCGCCAGCGGGGGGGCCTCCAATGAGCAGTTCTTC. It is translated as CASSASGGASNEQFF.

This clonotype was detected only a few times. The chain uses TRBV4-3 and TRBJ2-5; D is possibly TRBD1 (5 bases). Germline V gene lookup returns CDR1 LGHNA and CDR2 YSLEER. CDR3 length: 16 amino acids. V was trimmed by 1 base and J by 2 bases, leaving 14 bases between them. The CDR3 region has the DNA TGCGCCAGCAGCCAAGTGATAGACAGACCTCAAGAGACCCAGTACTTC. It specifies CASSQVIDRPQETQYF.

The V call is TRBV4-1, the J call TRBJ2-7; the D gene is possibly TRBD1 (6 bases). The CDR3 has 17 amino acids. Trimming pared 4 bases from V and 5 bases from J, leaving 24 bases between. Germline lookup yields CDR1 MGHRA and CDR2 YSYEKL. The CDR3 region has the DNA TGCGCCAGCAGCCCAAGGATGATCCGGGACAAGGGCCACGAGCAGTACTTC. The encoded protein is CASSPRMIRDKGHEQYF.

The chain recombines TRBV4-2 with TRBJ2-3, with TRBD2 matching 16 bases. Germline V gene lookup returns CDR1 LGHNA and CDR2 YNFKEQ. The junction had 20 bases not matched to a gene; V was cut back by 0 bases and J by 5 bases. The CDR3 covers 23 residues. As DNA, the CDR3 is TGTGCCAGCAGCCAAGATCCCTGGGGTCCGGGACTAGCGGGGGGGCCATCTGGAGATACGCAGTATTTT. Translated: CASSQDPWGPGLAGGPSGDTQYF.

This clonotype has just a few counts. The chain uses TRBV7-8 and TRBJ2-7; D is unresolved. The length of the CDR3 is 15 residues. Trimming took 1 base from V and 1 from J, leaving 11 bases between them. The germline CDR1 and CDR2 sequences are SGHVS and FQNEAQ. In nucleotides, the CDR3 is TGTGCCAGCAGCTTAGAGGCAGCTAAGTCCTACGAGCAGTACTTC. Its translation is CASSLEAAKSYEQYF.

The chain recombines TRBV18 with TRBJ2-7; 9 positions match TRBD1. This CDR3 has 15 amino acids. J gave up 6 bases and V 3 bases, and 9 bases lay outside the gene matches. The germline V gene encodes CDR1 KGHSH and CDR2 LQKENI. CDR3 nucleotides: TGTGCCAGCTCACCCTATGGGGACAGGGCTCCCGAGCAGTACTTC. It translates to CASSPYGDRAPEQYF. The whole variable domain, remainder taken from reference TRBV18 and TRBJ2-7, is NAGVMQNPRHLVRRRGQEARLRCSPMKGHSHVYWYRQLPEEGLKFMVYLQKENIIDESGMPKERFSAEFPKEGPSILRIQQVVRGDSAAYFCASSPYGDRAPEQYFGPGTRLTVT.

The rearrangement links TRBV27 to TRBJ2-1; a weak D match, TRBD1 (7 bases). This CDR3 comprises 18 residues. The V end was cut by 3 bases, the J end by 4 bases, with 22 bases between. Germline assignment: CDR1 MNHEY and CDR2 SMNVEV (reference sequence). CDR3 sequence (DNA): TGTGCCAGCAGTTTTGGTGGATACGACAGGGCGGGATACAATGAGCAGTTCTTC. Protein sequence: CASSFGGYDRAGYNEQFF.

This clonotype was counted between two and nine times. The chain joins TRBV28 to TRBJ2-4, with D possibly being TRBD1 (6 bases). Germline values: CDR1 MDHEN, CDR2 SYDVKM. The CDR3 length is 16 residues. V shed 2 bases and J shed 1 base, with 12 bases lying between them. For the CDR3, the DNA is TGTGCCAGCAGTTTAACGGGCCAGGGGGCCAAAAACATTCAGTACTTC. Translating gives CASSLTGQGAKNIQYF.

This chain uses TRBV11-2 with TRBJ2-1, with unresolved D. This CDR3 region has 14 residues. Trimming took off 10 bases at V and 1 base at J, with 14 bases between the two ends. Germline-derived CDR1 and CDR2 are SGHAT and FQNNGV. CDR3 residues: CATSHLLSYNEQFF. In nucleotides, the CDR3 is TGTGCCACCTCACACCTCCTTTCCTACAATGAGCAGTTCTTC.

As DNA, the CDR3 is TGTGCCAGCAGCCTCGCTTTGGACGCCGGGCGGAAACTGTTTTTT. Protein: CASSLALDAGRKLFF. This chain connects TRBV4-2 to TRBJ1-4; no clear D. CDR3 length: 15 residues. Germline V CDR1 and CDR2: LGHNA, YNFKEQ. Trimming pared 4 bases from V and 11 bases from J, leaving 20 bases between.

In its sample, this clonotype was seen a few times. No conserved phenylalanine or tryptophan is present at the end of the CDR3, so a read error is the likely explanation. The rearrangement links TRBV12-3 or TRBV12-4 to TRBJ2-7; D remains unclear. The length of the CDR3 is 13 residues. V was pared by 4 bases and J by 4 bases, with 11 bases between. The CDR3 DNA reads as TGTGCCAGCAGTTCCCCCGGATTATACGAGCAGTACCTC. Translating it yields CASSSPGLYEQYL.

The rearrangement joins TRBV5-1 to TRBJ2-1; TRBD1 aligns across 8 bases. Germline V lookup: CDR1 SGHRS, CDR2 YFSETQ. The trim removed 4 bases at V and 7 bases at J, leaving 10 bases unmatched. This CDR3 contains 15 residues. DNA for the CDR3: TGCGCCAGCAGCCTCCGACAGGGGATTGAAAATGAGCAGTTCTTC. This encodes CASSLRQGIENEQFF.

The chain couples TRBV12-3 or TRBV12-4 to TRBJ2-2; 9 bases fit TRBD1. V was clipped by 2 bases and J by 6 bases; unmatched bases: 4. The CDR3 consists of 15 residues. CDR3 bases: TGTGCCAGCAGTTTAACGGGACAGGGTTCCGGGGAGCTGTTTTTT. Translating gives CASSLTGQGSGELFF.

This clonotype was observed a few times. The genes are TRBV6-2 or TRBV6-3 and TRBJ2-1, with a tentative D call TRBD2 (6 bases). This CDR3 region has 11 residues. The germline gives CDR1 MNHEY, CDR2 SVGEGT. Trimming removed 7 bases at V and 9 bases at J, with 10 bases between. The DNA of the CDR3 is TGTGCCAGCACCACGGGGGTTGAGCAGTTCTTC. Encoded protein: CASTTGVEQFF.

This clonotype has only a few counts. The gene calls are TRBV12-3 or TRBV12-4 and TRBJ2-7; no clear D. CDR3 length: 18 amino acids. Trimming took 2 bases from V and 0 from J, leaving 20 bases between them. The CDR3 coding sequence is TGTGCCAGCAGTTTACTCTCCTGGACCGGAAAAAGCTCCTACGAGCAGTACTTC. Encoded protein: CASSLLSWTGKSSYEQYF.

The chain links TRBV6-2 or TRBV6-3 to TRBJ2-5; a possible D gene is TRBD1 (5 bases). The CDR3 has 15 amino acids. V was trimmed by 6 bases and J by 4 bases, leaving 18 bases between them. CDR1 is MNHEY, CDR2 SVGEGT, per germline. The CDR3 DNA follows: TGTGCCAGCAGACCTTGGGGCGGCGGTCTAGAGACCCAGTACTTC. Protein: CASRPWGGGLETQYF.

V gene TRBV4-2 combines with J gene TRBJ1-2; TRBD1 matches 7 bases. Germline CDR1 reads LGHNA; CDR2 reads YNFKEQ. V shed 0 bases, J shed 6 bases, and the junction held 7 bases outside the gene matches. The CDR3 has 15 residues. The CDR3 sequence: CASSQDSTGKNGYTF. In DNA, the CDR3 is TGTGCCAGCAGCCAAGATTCGACAGGGAAAAATGGCTACACCTTC.

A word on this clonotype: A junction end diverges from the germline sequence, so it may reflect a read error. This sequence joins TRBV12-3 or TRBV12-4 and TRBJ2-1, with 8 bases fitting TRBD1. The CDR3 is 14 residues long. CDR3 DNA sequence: TGTGCCAGCAGTTGGACGGACAGGGACAATGAGCAGGTCTTC. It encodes CASSWTDRDNEQVF.

The CDR3 coding sequence is TGTGCCACCAGCGGACAGGGGCCTCCTTCCACAGATACGCAGTATTTT. It specifies CATSGQGPPSTDTQYF. The chain uses TRBV24-1 and TRBJ2-3, with TRBD1 matching over 9 bases. The V segment lost 7 bases and the J segment 2 bases; nucleotides outside the gene matches: 9. In germline, CDR1 is KGHDR, CDR2 SFDVKD. The CDR3 is 16 residues long.

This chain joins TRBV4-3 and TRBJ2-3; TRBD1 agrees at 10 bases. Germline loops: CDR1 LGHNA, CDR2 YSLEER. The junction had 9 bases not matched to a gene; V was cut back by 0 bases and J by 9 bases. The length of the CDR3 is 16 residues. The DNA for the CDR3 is TGCGCCAGCAGCCAAGAGGTTCCCGGGACAGGGGAAACGCAGTATTTT. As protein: CASSQEVPGTGETQYF.

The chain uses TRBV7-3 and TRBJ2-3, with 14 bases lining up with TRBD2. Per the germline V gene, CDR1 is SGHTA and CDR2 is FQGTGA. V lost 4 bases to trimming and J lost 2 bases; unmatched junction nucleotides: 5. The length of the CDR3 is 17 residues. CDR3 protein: CASSSRTSGGSTDTQYF. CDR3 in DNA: TGTGCCAGCAGCTCCCGGACTAGCGGGGGGTCCACAGATACGCAGTATTTT.

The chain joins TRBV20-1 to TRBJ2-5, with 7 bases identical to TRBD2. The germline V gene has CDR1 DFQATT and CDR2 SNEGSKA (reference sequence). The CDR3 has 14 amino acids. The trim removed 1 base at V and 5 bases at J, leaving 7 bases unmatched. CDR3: CSARVAREGETQYF. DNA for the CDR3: TGCAGTGCTAGAGTGGCGAGGGAGGGCGAGACCCAGTACTTC.

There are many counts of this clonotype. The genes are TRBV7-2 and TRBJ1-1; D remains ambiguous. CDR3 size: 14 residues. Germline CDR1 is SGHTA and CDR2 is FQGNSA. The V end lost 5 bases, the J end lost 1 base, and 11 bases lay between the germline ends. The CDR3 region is CASSPPLQNTEAFF. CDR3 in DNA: TGTGCCAGCAGCCCGCCCCTCCAGAACACTGAAGCTTTCTTT.

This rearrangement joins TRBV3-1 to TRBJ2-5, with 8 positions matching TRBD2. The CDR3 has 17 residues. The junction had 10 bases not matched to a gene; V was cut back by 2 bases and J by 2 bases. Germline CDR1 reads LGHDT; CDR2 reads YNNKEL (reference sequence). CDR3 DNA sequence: TGTGCCAGCAGCCAAAAGGCTCCGGGACTAGAACAAGAGACCCAGTACTTC. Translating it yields CASSQKAPGLEQETQYF.

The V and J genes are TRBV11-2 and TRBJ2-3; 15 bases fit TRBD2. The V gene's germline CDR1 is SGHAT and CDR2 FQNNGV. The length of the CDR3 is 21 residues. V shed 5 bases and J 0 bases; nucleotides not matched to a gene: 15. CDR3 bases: TGTGCCAGCAGCCGGCCCAATTCCGGGACTAGCGGGGGGACTAGCACAGATACGCAGTATTTT. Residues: CASSRPNSGTSGGTSTDTQYF.